The 14 T cell receptor beta chains below were found in one sample sequenced in a study of Graves' ophthalmopathy and Graves' hyperthyroidism. Amplification of TCR beta CDR3 regions used RNA transcripts. Amplification began with first-round RT-PCR using HTBI primers, then second-round multiplex PCR was performed. A single record per CDR3 protein comes from TCRdb applying MiXCR to the multiplex PCR reads. The data hold some 410,000 distinct CDR3 sequences, with approximately 21% observed a single time. Material for sequencing was peripheral blood. All receptors come from a woman aged 18-29 years with stable Graves' hyperthyroidism.

This clonotype came up many times. The rearrangement uses TRBV5-1 and TRBJ2-3, with D tentatively TRBD2 (6 bases). V lost 8 bases, J lost 2 bases, and 12 bases lay in between. The germline CDR1 and CDR2 sequences are SGHRS and YFSETQ. CDR3 length: 13 amino acids. CDR3 sequence reads: CASREAPTDTQYF. CDR3 coding DNA: TGCGCCAGTAGGGAGGCCCCCACAGATACGCAGTATTTT.

For this clonotype: This sequence may be a read error, since a much larger clone differs from it by one base. The chain joins TRBV2 to TRBJ1-2; D is unclear. The CDR3 is 14 amino acids. Germline loops: CDR1 SNHLY, CDR2 FYNNEI. Here the CDR3 reads CVSSTRTGGYGYTF. CDR3 nucleotides: TGTGTCAGCAGCACAAGGACGGGAGGCTATGGCTACACCTTC.

This clonotype was counted once. This chain connects TRBV9 to TRBJ2-7; D is perhaps TRBD1 (5 bases). The CDR3 sequence is 13 residues long. CDR1 SGDLS and CDR2 YYNGEE come from the germline V gene. Trimming stripped 0 bases from V and 6 bases from J, with 10 bases between. In DNA form, the CDR3 reads TGTGCCAGCAGCGTAGCACAGGTAGGCGAGCAGTACTTC. This encodes CASSVAQVGEQYF.

This clonotype was picked up many times. The V gene is TRBV12-3 or TRBV12-4, the J gene TRBJ2-7, with D unresolved. With 4 bases removed from V and 3 bases from J, the gap between germline ends came to 7 bases. CDR3 length equals 12 residues. CDR3 coding DNA: TGTGCCAGCAGTTCAAAGGGCTACGAGCAGTACTTC. Amino acid sequence: CASSSKGYEQYF.

This clonotype showed up many times. The V call is TRBV9, the J call TRBJ2-7; 8 bases align to TRBD2. CDR3 length equals 14 residues. Germline V CDR1 and CDR2: SGDLS, YYNGEE. The trim removed 0 bases at V and 6 bases at J, leaving 5 bases unmatched. Here the CDR3 DNA reads TGTGCCAGCAGCGTAGCCAGCGGGAGCGTCGAGCAGTACTTC. It specifies CASSVASGSVEQYF.

This clonotype has ten or more counts. The chain employs TRBV2 and TRBJ2-5; D is possibly TRBD2 (6 bases). This CDR3 is 13 amino acids long. The V gene lost 8 bases and the J gene lost 1 base, with 11 bases spanning the gap. Germline loops: CDR1 SNHLY, CDR2 FYNNEI. CDR3 residues: CASCRRGQETQYF. DNA of the CDR3: TGTGCCAGCTGCAGGCGGGGCCAAGAGACCCAGTACTTC.

This clonotype occurred many times. This chain links TRBV11-1 with TRBJ2-5; D might be TRBD1 or TRBD2, each matching 6 bases. Trimming took off 5 bases at V and 3 bases at J, with 16 bases between the two ends. The CDR3 spans 15 residues. CDR1 and CDR2 from the germline V gene are SGHAT and FQDESV (reference sequence). CDR3 coding DNA: TGTGCCAGCAGCCAACAGGGCGGGGACGAAGAGACCCAGTACTTC. Translation: CASSQQGGDEETQYF.

This clonotype was picked up many times. CDR3 protein: CASSPWAGGDEAFF. The CDR3, as DNA: TGTGCCAGCAGCCCCTGGGCAGGGGGGGATGAAGCTTTCTTT. The V call is TRBV7-2, the J call TRBJ1-1, with TRBD1 matching over 7 bases. The V and J ends lost 5 bases and 7 bases, in that order; junction bases with no gene match: 10. The CDR3 is 14 residues long. CDR1 is SGHTA, CDR2 FQGNSA, per germline.

This clonotype appeared many times. The V call is TRBV30, the J call TRBJ2-7, with D possibly called TRBD1 or TRBD2 (5 bases each). The CDR3 is made up of 13 amino acids. V lost 8 bases and J lost 4, with 18 bases in between. CDR1 is GTSNPN, CDR2 SVGIG, per germline (reference sequence). CDR3 sequence reads: CAGGGRLRYEQYF. For the CDR3, the DNA is TGTGCCGGGGGTGGACGTCTGAGGTACGAGCAGTACTTC.

This clonotype was seen only a few times. The rearrangement uses TRBV28 and TRBJ2-5; D gene unclear. Trimming left V 5 bases short and J 3 bases short, with 10 bases between. CDR1 MDHEN and CDR2 SYDVKM come from the germline V gene. This CDR3 has 13 residues. CDR3 in amino acids: CASSPPFEETQYF. CDR3 nucleotides: TGTGCCAGCAGTCCCCCGTTCGAAGAGACCCAGTACTTC.

The chain has TRBV7-2 and TRBJ2-5; D remains ambiguous. Trimming shortened V by 1 base and J by 5 bases, and 11 bases separated the two germline ends. Germline CDR1 and CDR2: SGHTA and FQGNSA. This CDR3 has 14 amino acids. The CDR3 spells CASSLERYSETQYF. In DNA, the CDR3 is TGTGCCAGCAGCTTAGAGAGGTATTCCGAGACCCAGTACTTC.

The chain is built from TRBV3-1 and TRBJ2-7; 11 bases fit TRBD1. This CDR3 is built from 15 residues. Germline V lookup: CDR1 LGHDT, CDR2 YNNKEL (reference sequence). V lost 4 bases, J lost 5 bases, and 7 bases stayed unmatched. The CDR3 sequence is CASSRRTGGGDEQYF. The CDR3 DNA reads TGTGCCAGCAGCCGTCGGACAGGGGGCGGCGACGAGCAGTACTTC.

This clonotype was observed at least ten times. The V call is TRBV29-1, the J call TRBJ2-7, with 7 bases fitting TRBD1. The CDR3 sequence is 13 residues long. The V segment lost 4 bases and the J segment 2 bases; nucleotides outside the gene matches: 5. CDR1 SQVTM and CDR2 ANQGSEA come from the germline V gene. CDR3 DNA sequence: TGCAGCGTTGTCCCCACAGGGGCCTACGAGCAGTACTTC. Its translation is CSVVPTGAYEQYF.

Many counts were recorded for this clonotype. The V and J genes are TRBV6-5 and TRBJ1-1; D not certain. The V end lost 0 bases, the J end lost 5 bases, and 10 bases lay between the germline ends. This CDR3 is 14 amino acids long. CDR1 and CDR2 (germline): MNHEY, SVGAGI. The CDR3 here is CASSYSYRETEAFF. The DNA for the CDR3 is TGTGCCAGCAGTTACTCATACAGAGAAACTGAAGCTTTCTTT.